Below are 13 T cell receptor beta chains sequenced from a single sample in a study of Ad26.COV2.S vaccination and SARS-CoV-2 variants. Documented treatment: about 20 received Ad26.COV2.S at low or high dose, single or two shots; a few received placebo; per-sample allocation not given. Material that was analyzed had been drawn on day 63 after the first vaccine or placebo injection. The table came from immunoSEQ multiplex PCR; TCRdb's copy has only in-frame clones and leaves some out. The table includes hundreds of thousands of clones, about 90% detected once. The material sequenced was peripheral blood, taken in a trial of Ad26.COV2.S vaccine versus placebo. The receptor set was obtained from a person between 18 and 59 years old who received the Ad26.COV2.S COVID-19 vaccine or a placebo.

This clone was counted a single time. The rearrangement joins TRBV30 to TRBJ1-5, with no clear D. CDR1 is GTSNPN and CDR2 is SVGIG in the germline V gene (reference sequence). This CDR3 region has 13 residues. The V end lost 1 base, the J end lost 4 bases, and 8 bases lay between the germline ends. This CDR3 reads CAWSARNNQPQHF. The CDR3 nucleotides read TGTGCCTGGAGTGCCAGAAATAATCAGCCCCAGCATTTT.

The chain combines TRBV18 with TRBJ1-3; D uncertain. The V and J ends lost 6 bases and 0 bases respectively, with 9 bases between them. The length of the CDR3 is 14 residues. CDR1 KGHSH and CDR2 LQKENI come from the germline V gene. The CDR3 loop reads CASSVTDSGNTIYF. The CDR3 DNA reads TGTGCCAGCTCCGTTACAGACTCTGGAAACACCATATATTTT. Complete variable domain (other parts from reference TRBV18 and TRBJ1-3): NAGVMQNPRHLVRRRGQEARLRCSPMKGHSHVYWYRQLPEEGLKFMVYLQKENIIDESGMPKERFSAEFPKEGPSILRIQQVVRGDSAAYFCASSVTDSGNTIYFGEGSWLTVV.

This clone was seen a handful of times. The chain uses TRBV19 and TRBJ1-5; no clear D gene. The CDR3 totals 12 residues. Trimming stripped 5 bases from V and 4 bases from J, with 6 bases between. Germline V CDR1 and CDR2: LNHDA, SQIVND (reference sequence). The CDR3, as DNA: TGTGCCAGTAGTTGGCCAAATCAGCCCCAGCATTTT. Translated: CASSWPNQPQHF.

The rearrangement uses TRBV3-1 (or the pseudogene TRBV3-2) and TRBJ1-1; TRBD1 agrees at 8 bases. The CDR3 runs 14 residues. The junction had 8 bases not matched to a gene; V was cut back by 1 base and J by 10 bases. CDR1 is LGHDT, CDR2 YNNKEL, per germline (reference sequence). CDR3 region: CASSQGPGTGSAFF. The CDR3 DNA follows: TGTGCCAGCAGCCAAGGCCCAGGGACAGGATCAGCTTTCTTT.

The rearrangement uses TRBV5-1 and TRBJ2-3, with 8 bases lining up with TRBD2. The length of the CDR3 is 14 residues. V dropped 4 bases and J dropped 6; count of bases not matched to a gene: 7. Germline-derived CDR1 and CDR2 are SGHRS and YFSETQ. In DNA form, the CDR3 reads TGCGCCAGCAGCCCGGGAATAGCGGGGGATACGCAGTATTTT. It translates to CASSPGIAGDTQYF.

The rearrangement uses TRBV19 and TRBJ2-5; the D gene is possibly TRBD2 (6 bases). The V gene lost 1 base and the J gene lost 5 bases, with 11 bases spanning the gap. CDR3 length: 14 amino acids. The germline V gene encodes CDR1 LNHDA and CDR2 SQIVND (reference sequence). As DNA, the CDR3 is TGTGCCAGTAGTATAGGGGCAGCGGGCGAGACCCAGTACTTC. Residues: CASSIGAAGETQYF.

The chain is built from TRBV19 and TRBJ1-6; D unresolved. The CDR3 has 13 residues. With 0 bases removed from V and 10 bases from J, the gap between germline ends came to 7 bases. Per the germline V gene, CDR1 is LNHDA and CDR2 is SQIVND (reference sequence). The CDR3 DNA sequence: TGTGCCAGTAGTATAGATGAGGAATCACCCCTCCACTTT. Translating it yields CASSIDEESPLHF.

The genes are TRBV25-1 and TRBJ2-7; no firm D call. This CDR3 is built from 15 residues. The germline V gene encodes CDR1 MGHDK and CDR2 SYGVNS. The V gene lost 8 bases and the J gene lost 1 base, with 18 bases spanning the gap. The CDR3 DNA reads as TGTGCCAGCGAGACCTTTGAAAGCGATTCCTACGAGCAGTACTTC. Translating it yields CASETFESDSYEQYF.

The gene calls are TRBV3-1 (or the pseudogene TRBV3-2) and TRBJ2-7; TRBD2 agrees at 11 bases. The J segment lost 7 bases and the V segment lost 1 base, leaving 9 bases of the junction unmatched. CDR3 length: 16 residues. Germline lookup yields CDR1 LGHDT and CDR2 YNNKEL (reference sequence). The CDR3 region has the DNA TGTGCCAGCAGCCAAGCAAGGCTAGCGGGGGGTCGTGAGCAGTACTTC. Amino acid sequence: CASSQARLAGGREQYF.

The gene calls are TRBV5-1 and TRBJ2-7; a possible D gene is TRBD2 (6 bases). Germline V CDR1 and CDR2: SGHRS, YFSETQ. V lost 0 bases and J 0 bases, leaving 10 bases between the germline ends. The CDR3 runs 15 residues. DNA of the CDR3: TGCGCCAGCAGCTTGGGACAGACTAGCTCCTACGAGCAGTACTTC. Its translation is CASSLGQTSSYEQYF.

V is TRBV28 and J is TRBJ2-1, with 11 nucleotides matching TRBD1. The CDR3 extends over 16 amino acids. Germline-derived CDR1 and CDR2 are MDHEN and SYDVKM. The V segment lost 5 bases and the J segment 9 bases; nucleotides outside the gene matches: 12. Written as DNA, the CDR3 is TGTGCCAGCAGTCAAAGGACAGGGGGCGCGGTGAGTGAGCAGTTCTTC. This translates into CASSQRTGGAVSEQFF.

The rearrangement links TRBV7-2 to TRBJ2-7, with 7 bases identical to TRBD2. CDR3 size: 13 residues. V trimming: 0 bases; J trimming: 5 bases; junction bases outside the gene matches: 1. Germline V gene sequence: CDR1 SGHTA, CDR2 FQGNSA. The CDR3 is CASSLALANEQYF. Written as DNA, the CDR3 is TGTGCCAGCAGCTTAGCACTAGCGAACGAGCAGTACTTC. The whole variable domain, remainder taken from reference TRBV7-2 and TRBJ2-7, is GAGVSQSPSNKVTEKGKDVELRCDPISGHTALYWYRQSLGQGLEFLIYFQGNSAPDKSGLPSDRFSAERTGGSVSTLTIQRTQQEDSAVYLCASSLALANEQYFGPGTRLTVT.

The count of this clone is one. The chain carries TRBV18 and TRBJ2-7, with 7 nucleotides matching TRBD2. The trim removed 3 bases at V and 2 bases at J, leaving 10 bases unmatched. The CDR3 has 16 amino acids. CDR1 is KGHSH and CDR2 is LQKENI in the germline V gene. As DNA, the CDR3 is TGTGCCAGCTCACCGGTTGGTAGCGGGCCCCCCTACGAGCAGTACTTC. Amino acids: CASSPVGSGPPYEQYF.